This paragraph covers one T cell receptor beta chain sequence. The antigen remains undetermined. The sample is drawn from a study of T cell responses to AZD1222 COVID-19 vaccine. Trimming cost V 6 bases and J 7 bases; bases outside gene matches: 8. This CDR3 region has 14 residues. The germline V gene encodes CDR1 MNHEY and CDR2 SVGAGI. Some second doses came at about 4 weeks and others at about 12 weeks; these were pooled. Whole-study results and caveats: Close to half of spike-specific TCRs reportedly recognize unmutated variant regions. White British people made up most donors, females outnumbered males, and clonal diversity was possibly underestimated.

Clones were read by immunoSEQ multiplex PCR, and TCRdb kept only the in-frame ones, dropping some. The table has about 130,000 clones, about 85% seen once; the top ten hold about 4.4%. The receptor's source is an adult who received the AZD1222 COVID-19 vaccine. The sample here was peripheral blood, taken 28 days after the second AZD1222 dose. The gene calls are TRBV6-5 and TRBJ1-5; 8 bases line up with TRBD1. CDR3 nucleotide sequence: TGTGCCAGCAGGACATGGACAGGGAACCAGCCCCAGCATTTT. It codes for CASRTWTGNQPQHF.